Reported below is one TCR beta chain. Its antigen remains unidentified. TCRdb reprocessed the 5' RACE reads, keeping one entry per CDR3 protein, no DNA. Here the sample table reports under 350,000 distinct CDR3 sequences. This record comes from a study of monozygotic twins with inflammatory bowel disease. The study's findings and limits: Differing immunosuppressive treatments may have added variability to patient repertoires.

The clonotype was recovered from a human donor with ulcerative colitis or Crohn's disease, or a healthy co-twin of an affected twin (not recorded which). The sequencing input was blood.

CDR3 region: CASSWGPRGTQLGEQYF. This chain connects TRBV11-2 to TRBJ2-7; without DNA, the TCRdb call of TRBD1 cannot be checked. The V gene's germline CDR1 is SGHAT and CDR2 FQNNGV. The CDR3 spans 17 residues.